One T cell receptor beta chain is described in this entry. Its antigen is as yet unknown. The source of the sample is a study of radiation and T cells in renal cell carcinoma. Clones were sequenced by immunoSEQ multiplex PCR, and TCRdb holds only the in-frame ones, with some missing. Here the sample spans 140,000 or so clones, about 88% being singletons. Trimming removed 5 bases from V and 4 bases from J; junction bases left unmatched: 12. Germline V CDR1 and CDR2: SGHTA, FQGNSA. The CDR3 has 16 amino acids. General study results and limits: In blood, top tumor clones expanded by 2 weeks, shrinking by 4. No pretreatment tumor biopsies were available for baseline clonotypes.

Time point in this sample: baseline pretreatment blood. Treatment denoted: 15 Gy SBRT to primary tumor, nephrectomy 4 weeks later. After SBRT, blood was collected at 2 and 4 weeks, plus baseline. The specimen comprised blood, sampled from a patient whose treatment included radiotherapy and nephrectomy. The origin of this receptor is a woman between 45 and 65 years old with renal cell carcinoma. The chain has TRBV7-2 and TRBJ1-2, with 8 nucleotides matching TRBD1. CDR3 bases: TGTGCCAGCAGCCATCGTATCAGGGGGCAGAGCTATGGCTACACCTTC. Residues: CASSHRIRGQSYGYTF.